The TCR beta chain under discussion was sequenced for a study of T cell responses to AZD1222 COVID-19 vaccine. Points from the study as a whole: Donor demographics were predominantly white British with a female majority; clonal diversity may be underestimated. AZD1222 recipients seropositive at baseline numbered only 5 to 7.

V lost 2 bases and J lost 1; bases outside the gene matches: 6. CDR1 is KGHSH, CDR2 LQKENI, per germline. This CDR3 has 16 residues. As to this clone: The antigen remains undetermined.

The data were produced by immunoSEQ multiplex PCR, yet TCRdb's version contains in-frame clones alone and is incomplete. The table shows more than 140,000 clones, with around nine tenths occurring only once. Specimen: peripheral blood, collected on day 0 of AZD1222 vaccination. The sequence derives from an adult in good health. V gene TRBV18 combines with J gene TRBJ1-1, with 8 bases identical to TRBD1. The CDR3 loop is CASSPEVGQGNTEAFF. CDR3 nucleotides: TGTGCCAGCTCACCAGAAGTCGGACAGGGGAACACTGAAGCTTTCTTT.